This T cell receptor beta chain came from a study of shared clonotypes between healthy human individuals. CD8 cells classed as naive were CD45RO-negative and positively selected for CCR7, excluding terminally differentiated effector memory CD45RA+ cells. Clones were read by immunoSEQ multiplex PCR, and TCRdb kept only the in-frame ones, dropping some. This table has around 560,000 clones, 90% to 95% appearing once. Per germline, CDR1 SGHAT and CDR2 FQNNGV. The ends were cut back, 0 bases at V and 0 bases at J, with 15 bases in the middle. CDR3 length equals 17 residues. This sequence originates from a woman under 40 in good health. The rearrangement uses TRBV11-2 and TRBJ2-7; D not certain. Sequenced: naive CD8+ T cells sorted from blood. As DNA, the CDR3 is TGTGCCAGCAGCTTAGAGTATGGCGGTCTAAGCTCCTACGAGCAGTACTTC. It translates to CASSLEYGGLSSYEQYF.